This T cell receptor beta chain is from a study of CD8+ T cells in alopecia areata (dated by TCRdb to 2016 to 2018). In terms of the full investigation: Treated patients were enrolled in an open-label pilot trial of oral tofacitinib at 5 to 10 mg twice daily for moderate-to-severe alopecia areata. Tofacitinib was administered for 6 to 18 months, and 6 months of follow-up off drug were then conducted to assess delayed response and recurrence. In treated patients, disease severity was measured using the SALT score, which gives the percentage of scalp surface area affected. To study T cell clonal expansion in alopecia areata, the researchers applied high-throughput TCRbeta sequencing to both the C3H/HeJ mouse model and human patients. In humans, TCRbeta sequencing was performed on scalp tissue and on sorted CD4+ and CD8+ peripheral blood T cells from healthy controls and from patients with patchy or totalis/universalis alopecia areata. Patients on tofacitinib were biopsied at baseline and after 4 and 24 weeks of treatment, and several of the patients also had a later scalp biopsy. Clonality in the scalp was compared among normal scalp (n=4), patchy alopecia areata scalp (n=8), and alopecia totalis/universalis scalp (n=8). RNA was extracted with the PAXgene miRNA kit for fixed scalp, the miRNeasy kit for PBMCs, and the RNeasy kit for mouse skin. TCRbeta CDR3 regions were amplified by immunoSEQ multiplex PCR using 35 Vbeta forward and 13 Jbeta reverse primers. Study-wide findings and limitations: Shared TCR sequences between patients were less evident than in mice, which may be partly attributable to HLA diversity in the patient population. Scalp clonality and the number of expanded CD8+ clones among the top 100 scalp clones were significantly decreased by tofacitinib. Compared with normal scalp, lesional scalp had higher clonality and more expanded CD8+ clones, particularly in alopecia totalis/universalis, a pattern that suggests antigenic drive. Many expanded lesional clones were found to persist in scalp and blood during tofacitinib treatment, and relapse after treatment cessation may be partly explained by this persistence. Unlike mouse skin, which is dominated by gammadelta T cells, normal human skin has resident alphabeta T cells that are also sequenced, and this complicates analysis of the scalp TCR repertoire. Because the treated cohort was small and included a single nonresponder, larger studies are needed to assess links between baseline CD8+ expansion and response.

The protocol used for the library was the immunoSEQ multiplex PCR assay. For TCR sequencing, RNA was extracted from every sample and reverse transcribed into cDNA to serve as template. SuperScript III was used to make first-strand cDNA, primed with a 2:1 mix of oligo-dT and random hexamers. A synthetic immune receptor repertoire was used to measure amplification bias, and any remaining bias was corrected computationally. The original pipeline was this. Raw reads were preprocessed to remove errors, and CDR3 was defined by IMGT conventions from the conserved cysteine to phenylalanine. Clonality was calculated as 1 minus Shannon entropy normalized by log2 of the number of productive unique TCRs. CD4 or CD8 identity of scalp clones was inferred by cross-referencing scalp TCRbeta sequences with sorted blood CD4 and CD8 repertoires. Here the immuneACCESS table is served through TCRdb, limited to in-frame sequences with V and J called. Missing clones are a known gap in these copies; in checked studies unresolved V genes cover under half, and the rest lacks a known reason. V, J and clone size derive from that table, while D and trimming were established from the DNA sequence. This sample is represented by fewer than 250,000 clones; under 40% of them were singletons. Clones ranked in the top ten supply about 0.48% of the sample.

This clone has just a few counts. Its binding antigen is unknown. Per-base qualities were not stored, and no clone one base away is much larger. The sample's treatment or condition label, in plain terms: oral pan-JAK inhibitor, 5-10 mg twice daily. From alopecia areata patients, peripheral blood was collected along with lesional scalp punch biopsies. PBMCs were isolated by density centrifugation and stained for CD3, CD4 and CD8, and CD4+ and CD8+ T cells were sorted on a FACSAria. Counted from cysteine to phenylalanine, this CDR3 has 11 amino acids. CDR3 DNA only is kept here, 33 bases in frame from base 1. The germline V gene specifies SQVTM as CDR1 and ANQGSEA as CDR2. Cut back by 4 bases and 4 bases, the V and J ends lie 8 bases apart.

The sequence is built from TRBV29-1 and TRBJ2-7, with the D gene call left open. The TCR comes from a human donor with alopecia areata. Sample: CD4+ T cells sorted from blood, taken between weeks 30 and 35, from a patient treated with tofacitinib. The CDR3 reads as follows: CSVAAGYEQYF. The DNA sequence is TGCAGCGTTGCCGCCGGATACGAGCAGTACTTC.